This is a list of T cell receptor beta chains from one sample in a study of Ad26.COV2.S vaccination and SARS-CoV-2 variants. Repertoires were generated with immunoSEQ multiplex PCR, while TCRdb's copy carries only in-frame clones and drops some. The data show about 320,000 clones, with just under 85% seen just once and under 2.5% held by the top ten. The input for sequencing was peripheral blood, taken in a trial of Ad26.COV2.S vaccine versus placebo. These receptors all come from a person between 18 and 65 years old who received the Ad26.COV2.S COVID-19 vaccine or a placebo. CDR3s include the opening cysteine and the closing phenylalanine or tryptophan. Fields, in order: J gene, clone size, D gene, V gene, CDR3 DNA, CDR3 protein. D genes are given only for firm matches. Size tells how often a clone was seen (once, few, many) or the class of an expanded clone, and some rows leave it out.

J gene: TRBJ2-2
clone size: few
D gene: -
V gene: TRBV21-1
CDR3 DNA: TGTGCCAGCAGCATAAAACGGACTGTGAACACCGGGGAGCTGTTTTTT
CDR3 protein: CASSIKRTVNTGELFF

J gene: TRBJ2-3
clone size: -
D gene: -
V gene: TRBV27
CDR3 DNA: TGTGCCAGCACCCGATATTCGGGGGGCCTTGTAGATACGCAGTATTTT
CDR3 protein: CASTRYSGGLVDTQYF

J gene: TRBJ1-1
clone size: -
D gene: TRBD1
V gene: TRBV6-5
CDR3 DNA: TGTGCCAGCAGCCCACGACAGGGAGGCACTGAAGCTTTCTTT
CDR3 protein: CASSPRQGGTEAFF

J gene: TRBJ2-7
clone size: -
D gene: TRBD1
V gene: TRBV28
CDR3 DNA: TGTGCCAGCAGTTACCCCGGGACAGGGATCTCCTACGAGCAGTACTTC
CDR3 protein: CASSYPGTGISYEQYF

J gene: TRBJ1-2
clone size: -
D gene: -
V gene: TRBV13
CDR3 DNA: TGTGCCAGCAGCCCCCGGACAGACCGGCCCAATGGCTACACCTTC
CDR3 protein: CASSPRTDRPNGYTF

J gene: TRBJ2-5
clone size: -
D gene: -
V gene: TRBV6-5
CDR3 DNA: TGTGCCAGCAGGGGGGGCGCGGAGACCCAGTACTTC
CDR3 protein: CASRGGAETQYF

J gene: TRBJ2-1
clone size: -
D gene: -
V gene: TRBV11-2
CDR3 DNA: TGTGCCAGCAGCCCTAGCCGGGGCCGCTACCACTACAATGAGCAGTTCTTC
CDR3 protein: CASSPSRGRYHYNEQFF

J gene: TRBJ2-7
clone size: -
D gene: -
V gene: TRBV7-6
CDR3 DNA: TGTGCCAGCAGCTTACCCGACTACGAGCAGTACTTC
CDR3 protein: CASSLPDYEQYF

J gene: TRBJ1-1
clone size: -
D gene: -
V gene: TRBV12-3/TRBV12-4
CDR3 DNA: TGTGCCAGTGTACAGGAAACGAACACTGAAGCTTTCTTT
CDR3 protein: CASVQETNTEAFF

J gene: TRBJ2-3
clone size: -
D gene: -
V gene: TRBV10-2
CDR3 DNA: TGCGCCAGCGGGTTAAACACAGATACGCAGTATTTT
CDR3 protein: CASGLNTDTQYF

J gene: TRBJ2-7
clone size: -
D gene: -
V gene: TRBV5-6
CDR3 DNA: TGTGCCAGCAGTCTCAGGGATACTTTCGTCTACGAGCAGTACTTC
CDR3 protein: CASSLRDTFVYEQYF

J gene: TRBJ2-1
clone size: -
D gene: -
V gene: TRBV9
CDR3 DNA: TGTGCCAGCAGCCCAGCCTTACAGGAGCAGTTCTTC
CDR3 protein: CASSPALQEQFF

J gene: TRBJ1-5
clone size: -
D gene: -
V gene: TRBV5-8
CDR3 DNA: TGTGCCAGCAGCTTGGGACCAAATCAGCCCCAGCATTTT
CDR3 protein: CASSLGPNQPQHF

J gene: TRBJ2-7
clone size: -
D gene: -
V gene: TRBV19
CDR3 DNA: TGTGCCAGTAGTACAAGCAGGGATCTGGGAGAGCAGTACTTC
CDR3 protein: CASSTSRDLGEQYF

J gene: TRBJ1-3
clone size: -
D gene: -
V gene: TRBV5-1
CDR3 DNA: TGCGCCAGCAGCTCGGGACACACCCAGGCTGGAAACACCATATATTTT
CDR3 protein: CASSSGHTQAGNTIYF

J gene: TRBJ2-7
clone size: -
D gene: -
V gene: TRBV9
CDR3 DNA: TGTGCCAGCAGCGTCGAGGGGGGACGCGAGCAGTACTTC
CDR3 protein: CASSVEGGREQYF

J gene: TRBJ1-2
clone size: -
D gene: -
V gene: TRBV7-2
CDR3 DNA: TGTGCCAGCAGCTTAGTCGTTAGAGTAGGGTCGGGCTACACCTTC
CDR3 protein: CASSLVVRVGSGYTF

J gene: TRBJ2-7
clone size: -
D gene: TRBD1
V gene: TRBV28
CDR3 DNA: TGTGCCAGTAAGGGAATGACAGGGAAATACGAGCAGTACTTC
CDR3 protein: CASKGMTGKYEQYF

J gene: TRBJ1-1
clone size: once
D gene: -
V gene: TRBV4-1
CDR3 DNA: TGCGCCAGCAGCCAAGATCCCCGGGTGTGGGCTTTCTTT
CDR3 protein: CASSQDPRVWAFF

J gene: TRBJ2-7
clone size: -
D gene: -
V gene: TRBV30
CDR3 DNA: TGTGCCTGGAGTACCAGCGTTGAGCAGTACTTC
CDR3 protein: CAWSTSVEQYF

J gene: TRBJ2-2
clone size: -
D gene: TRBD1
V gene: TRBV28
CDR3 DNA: TGTGCCAGCAGTCAAGCCGGGACAGGGTTCACCGGGGAGCTGTTTTTT
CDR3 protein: CASSQAGTGFTGELFF

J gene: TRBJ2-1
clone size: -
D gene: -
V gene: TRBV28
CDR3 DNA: TGTGCCAGCAAGCTCCAGGGAAGCTCCTACAATGAGCAGTTCTTC
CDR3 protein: CASKLQGSSYNEQFF

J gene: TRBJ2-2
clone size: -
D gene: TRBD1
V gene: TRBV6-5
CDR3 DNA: TGTGCCAGCAGTTATAAAGGGGGCGCGACCGCCGGGGAGCTGTTTTTT
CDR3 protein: CASSYKGGATAGELFF

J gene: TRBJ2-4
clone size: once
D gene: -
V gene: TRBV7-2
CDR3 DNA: TGTGCCAGCAGCTCCCGGACAGAAACCAAAAACATTCAGTACTTC
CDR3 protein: CASSSRTETKNIQYF

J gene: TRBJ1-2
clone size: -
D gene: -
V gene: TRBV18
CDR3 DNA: TGTGCCAGCTCACCACAAGCAGGGATTGGCTACACCTTC
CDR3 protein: CASSPQAGIGYTF

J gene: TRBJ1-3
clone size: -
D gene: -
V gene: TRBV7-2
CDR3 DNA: TGTGCCAGCAGCTTAGCCGGGGGCTCTGGAAACACCATATATTTT
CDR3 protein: CASSLAGGSGNTIYF

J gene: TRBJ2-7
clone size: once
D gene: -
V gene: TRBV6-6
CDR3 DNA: TGTGCCAGCAGTTACGGCGGACCCGAGGGGTACGAGCAGTACTTC
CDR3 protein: CASSYGGPEGYEQYF

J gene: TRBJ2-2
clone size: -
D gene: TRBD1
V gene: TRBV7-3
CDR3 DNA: TGTGCCAGCAGCCCCGGGACAGGGATAACCGGGGAGCTGTTTTTT
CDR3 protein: CASSPGTGITGELFF

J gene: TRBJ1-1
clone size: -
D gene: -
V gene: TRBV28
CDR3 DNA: TGTGCCAGCCGCCTGGGAGGGAACACTGAAGCTTTCTTT
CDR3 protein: CASRLGGNTEAFF

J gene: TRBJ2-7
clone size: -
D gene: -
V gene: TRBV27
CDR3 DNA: TGTGCCAGCCGCTCTTGGGCCGACGAGCAGTACTTC
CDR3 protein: CASRSWADEQYF

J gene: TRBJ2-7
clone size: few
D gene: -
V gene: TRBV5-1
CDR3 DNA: TGCGCCAGCAGTGAGGGTCCCGGGGCGTACGAGCAGTACTTC
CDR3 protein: CASSEGPGAYEQYF

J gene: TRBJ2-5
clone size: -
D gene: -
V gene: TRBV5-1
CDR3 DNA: TGCGCCAGCAGCCAAGATGTGGGCCGACAAGAGACCCAGTACTTC
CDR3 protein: CASSQDVGRQETQYF

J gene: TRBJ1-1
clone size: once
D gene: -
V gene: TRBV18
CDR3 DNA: TGTGCCAGCTCACTGCACGGAGATGAAGCTTTCTTT
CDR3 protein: CASSLHGDEAFF

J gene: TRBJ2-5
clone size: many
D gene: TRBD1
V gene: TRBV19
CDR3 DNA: TGTGCCAGTAGTAGCGAGACAGGGTTCGGAGAGACCCAGTACTTC
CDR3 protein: CASSSETGFGETQYF

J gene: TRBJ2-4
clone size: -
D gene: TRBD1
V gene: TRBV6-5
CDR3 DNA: TGTGCCAGCAGTTCGGGACAGGGGGCCAGCATTCAGTACTTC
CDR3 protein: CASSSGQGASIQYF

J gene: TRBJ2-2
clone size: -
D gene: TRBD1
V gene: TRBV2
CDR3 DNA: TGTGCCAGCAGGCCCAGAGACAGGGCAGGCGGGGAGCTGTTTTTT
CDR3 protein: CASRPRDRAGGELFF

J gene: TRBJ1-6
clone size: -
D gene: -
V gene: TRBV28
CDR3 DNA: TGTGCCAGCAGTGTCGGGGCCCGGGGCTCACCCCTCCACTTT
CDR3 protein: CASSVGARGSPLHF

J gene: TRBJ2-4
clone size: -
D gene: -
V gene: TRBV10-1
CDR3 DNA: TGCGCCAGCAGTGTAGCCGGGTTCACCGCGGACATTCAGTACTTC
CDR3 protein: CASSVAGFTADIQYF